These 20 T cell receptor beta chains were sequenced from one sample in a study of T cells after yellow fever vaccination. TCRdb used MiXCR to reprocess the 5' RACE reads, holding one entry per CDR3 protein. Here the sample spans some 500,000 distinct CDR3 sequences, about 14% being singletons. Sample: PBMCs, taken on the day of the yellow fever booster vaccination. The receptor source for this set is a young man who received the YFV17D yellow fever vaccine.

The chain couples TRBV9 to TRBJ2-5, with D hard to call. Germline assignment: CDR1 SGDLS and CDR2 YYNGEE. Trimming took 0 bases from V and 1 from J, leaving 7 bases between them. The CDR3 covers 14 residues. The CDR3 region is CASSVGNTQETQYF. In DNA, the CDR3 is TGTGCCAGCAGCGTAGGTAACACCCAAGAGACCCAGTACTTC.

The chain couples TRBV20-1 to TRBJ2-7, with 9 bases matching TRBD2. Looked up from germline, CDR1 is DFQATT and CDR2 is SNEGSKA (reference sequence). V lost 5 bases, J lost 1 base, and 9 bases stayed unmatched. The CDR3 loop spans 15 amino acids. CDR3: CSAPSSGDGSYEQYF. DNA of the CDR3: TGCAGTGCTCCCTCTAGCGGGGACGGGTCCTACGAGCAGTACTTC.

The table lists this clonotype with a few counts. This chain connects TRBV25-1 to TRBJ2-7; D remains ambiguous. Germline assignment: CDR1 MGHDK and CDR2 SYGVNS. The ends were cut back, 2 bases at V and 7 bases at J, with 12 bases in the middle. CDR3 size: 13 residues. CDR3 coding DNA: TGTGCCAGCAGTGAACCCGGATTAGGTGAGCAGTACTTC. Residues: CASSEPGLGEQYF.

This clonotype has only a few counts. CDR3 sequence reads: CAWSQQGTNEKLFF. In DNA form, the CDR3 reads TGTGCCTGGAGCCAACAGGGCACTAATGAAAAACTGTTTTTT. The gene calls are TRBV30 and TRBJ1-4; possible D gene TRBD1, 6 bases. CDR3 length: 14 residues. Germline loops: CDR1 GTSNPN, CDR2 SVGIG (reference sequence). Deletions cut 3 bases from V and 2 bases from J, with 10 bases between.

In its sample, this clonotype was seen a few times. CDR3 residues: CASMDRAVSYNEQFF. The CDR3 nucleotides read TGCGCCAGCATGGACAGGGCGGTCTCCTACAATGAGCAGTTCTTC. The rearrangement links TRBV5-1 to TRBJ2-1; 8 bases map to TRBD1. CDR3 length: 15 residues. Trimming took 6 bases from V and 0 from J; bases not matched to a gene: 5. Germline assignment: CDR1 SGHRS and CDR2 YFSETQ. Combining the CDR3 with reference TRBV5-1 and TRBJ2-1 gives the whole variable domain KAGVTQTPRYLIKTRGQQVTLSCSPISGHRSVSWYQQTPGQGLQFLFEYFSETQRNKGNFPGRFSGRQFSNSRSEMNVSTLELGDSALYLCASMDRAVSYNEQFFGPGTRLTVL.

V gene TRBV20-1 combines with J gene TRBJ2-6; 7 bases are shared with TRBD2. The V and J ends lost 5 bases and 1 base, in that order; junction bases with no gene match: 8. Germline V gene data show CDR1 as DFQATT and CDR2 as SNEGSKA (reference sequence). The CDR3 runs to 16 residues. The CDR3 protein is CSAALAERSGANVLTF. The CDR3 DNA is TGCAGTGCTGCCCTAGCGGAACGATCTGGGGCCAACGTCCTGACTTTC.

The table lists this clonotype with many counts. The rearrangement joins TRBV12-3 or TRBV12-4 to TRBJ1-5, with TRBD1 identical over 10 bases. CDR3 length: 15 amino acids. The V and J ends lost 6 bases and 4 bases, in that order; junction bases with no gene match: 6. The CDR3 DNA sequence: TGTGCCAGCAGCGCCGACAGGGGGCTAAATCAGCCCCAGCATTTT. This sequence encodes CASSADRGLNQPQHF.

The chain carries TRBV5-1 and TRBJ2-2, with TRBD1 matching 9 bases. The V segment lost 3 bases and the J segment 2 bases; nucleotides outside the gene matches: 2. The V gene's germline CDR1 is SGHRS and CDR2 YFSETQ. The CDR3 has 15 amino acids. The CDR3 loop is CASSWDRVNTGELFF. The CDR3 DNA reads TGCGCCAGCAGCTGGGACAGGGTAAACACCGGGGAGCTGTTTTTT.

The chain has TRBV14 and TRBJ1-6, with D unclear. Trimming took 3 bases from V and 7 from J, leaving 16 bases between them. Germline CDR1 is SGHDN and CDR2 is FVKESK. This CDR3 spans 16 amino acids. The CDR3 DNA is TGTGCCAGCAGCCATCTCCCCGGGATCGGGAATTCACCCCTCCACTTT. Translation: CASSHLPGIGNSPLHF.

V is TRBV20-1 and J is TRBJ1-4, with no clear D. This CDR3 spans 14 amino acids. CDR1 and CDR2 (germline): DFQATT, SNEGSKA (reference sequence). The V end lost 3 bases, the J end lost 9 bases, and 17 bases lay between the germline ends. CDR3 DNA sequence: TGCAGTGCTAGGGGCGGCGACATTATGAAAAAACTGTTTTTT. The encoded protein is CSARGGDIMKKLFF.

This clonotype was seen once. The chain combines TRBV6-2 or TRBV6-3 with TRBJ2-5, with TRBD1 identical over 7 bases. CDR3 length: 13 residues. CDR1 is MNHEY, CDR2 SVGEGT, per germline. J lost 3 bases, V lost 6 bases, and 4 bases had no gene match. CDR3 DNA sequence: TGTGCCAGCAGGAAGGGGGCTGAAGAGACCCAGTACTTC. Translated: CASRKGAEETQYF.

This clonotype was recorded a few times. This chain joins TRBV20-1 and TRBJ2-1, with a possible D match to TRBD1 (6 bases). The CDR3 has 12 residues. V was cut by 6 bases and J by 12 bases, with 18 bases left in between. Per germline, CDR1 DFQATT and CDR2 SNEGSKA (reference sequence). The CDR3 loop is CSAPLGSRGQFF. CDR3 nucleotides: TGCAGTGCCCCCCTGGGAAGCAGGGGGCAGTTCTTC.

This clonotype was counted a few times. The chain joins TRBV23-1 to TRBJ2-1; D not certain. TRBV23-1 is an ORF, and what it does is uncertain. This CDR3 contains 20 residues. The V and J ends lost 4 bases and 2 bases respectively, with 27 bases between them. In DNA form, the CDR3 reads TGCGCCAGCAGTCCTAAGACCAAACGTCGGCAGGACCTAGCCTACAATGAGCAGTTCTTC. It is translated as CASSPKTKRRQDLAYNEQFF.

This clonotype was detected only a few times. The chain uses TRBV19 and TRBJ1-5; 8 positions agree with TRBD1. Trimming at V came to 4 bases and at J to 3 bases, leaving 5 bases not matched to a gene. CDR1 LNHDA and CDR2 SQIVND come from the germline V gene (reference sequence). The CDR3 is 15 residues long. CDR3 coding DNA: TGTGCCAGTAGTACGACAGGGGCTCTCAATCAGCCCCAGCATTTT. It codes for CASSTTGALNQPQHF.

This clonotype occurred many times. J is TRBJ1-5 and V is TRBV5-1, with D perhaps TRBD1 (5 bases). V lost 0 bases to trimming and J lost 1 base, with 8 bases between them. Germline V gene lookup returns CDR1 SGHRS and CDR2 YFSETQ. The CDR3 consists of 15 residues. The CDR3 nucleotides are TGCGCCAGCAGCTTGGCCAGGGACAGCAATCAGCCCCAGCATTTT. This gives the protein CASSLARDSNQPQHF.

This clonotype has a handful of counts. The chain recombines TRBV6-2 or TRBV6-3 with TRBJ1-5; possibly TRBD1 for D (6 bases). Germline lookup yields CDR1 MNHEY and CDR2 SVGEGT. V lost 5 bases to trimming and J lost 8 bases, with 19 bases between them. The CDR3 loop spans 15 amino acids. The CDR3 protein is CASSQGIVVLEPQHF. CDR3 in DNA: TGTGCCAGCAGTCAGGGGATTGTGGTGTTGGAGCCCCAGCATTTT.

The chain employs TRBV6-2 or TRBV6-3 and TRBJ2-1; D is perhaps TRBD1 or TRBD2 (5 bases each). This CDR3 has 17 amino acids. Germline CDR1 and CDR2: MNHEY and SVGEGT. Trimming took 0 bases from V and 1 from J, leaving 13 bases between them. Here the CDR3 reads CASSYSRGRVSYNEQFF. The CDR3 DNA reads as TGTGCCAGCAGTTACTCGAGGGGCAGGGTTTCCTACAATGAGCAGTTCTTC.

There are a few counts of this clonotype. This chain connects TRBV7-8 to TRBJ2-3; either TRBD1 or TRBD2 may supply D (6 bases each). Trimming left V 4 bases short and J 4 bases short, with 9 bases between. The CDR3 has 13 amino acids. The germline gives CDR1 SGHVS, CDR2 FQNEAQ. The CDR3 here is CASSWGASDTQYF. The CDR3 DNA is TGTGCCAGCAGCTGGGGGGCTTCAGATACGCAGTATTTT.

The rearrangement links TRBV12-3 or TRBV12-4 to TRBJ1-1; D unclear. Trimming cost V 6 bases and J 9 bases, with 14 bases left between them. CDR3 length equals 12 residues. The CDR3 protein is CASSSRGQQAFF. The CDR3 DNA reads TGTGCCAGCAGCTCTCGCGGGCAACAAGCTTTCTTT.

The table lists this clonotype with many counts. The rearrangement links TRBV14 to TRBJ2-1; tentative D call: TRBD1 (5 bases). Germline loops: CDR1 SGHDN, CDR2 FVKESK. This CDR3 has 14 amino acids. V lost 4 bases and J lost 4, with 11 bases in between. The CDR3 is CASSPTGAYNEQFF. DNA of the CDR3: TGTGCCAGCAGCCCGACTGGGGCGTACAATGAGCAGTTCTTC. Variable domain in full (rest from reference TRBV14 and TRBJ2-1): EAGVTQFPSHSVIEKGQTVTLRCDPISGHDNLYWYRRVMGKEIKFLLHFVKESKQDESGMPNNRFLAERTGGTYSTLKVQPAELEDSGVYFCASSPTGAYNEQFFGPGTRLTVL.